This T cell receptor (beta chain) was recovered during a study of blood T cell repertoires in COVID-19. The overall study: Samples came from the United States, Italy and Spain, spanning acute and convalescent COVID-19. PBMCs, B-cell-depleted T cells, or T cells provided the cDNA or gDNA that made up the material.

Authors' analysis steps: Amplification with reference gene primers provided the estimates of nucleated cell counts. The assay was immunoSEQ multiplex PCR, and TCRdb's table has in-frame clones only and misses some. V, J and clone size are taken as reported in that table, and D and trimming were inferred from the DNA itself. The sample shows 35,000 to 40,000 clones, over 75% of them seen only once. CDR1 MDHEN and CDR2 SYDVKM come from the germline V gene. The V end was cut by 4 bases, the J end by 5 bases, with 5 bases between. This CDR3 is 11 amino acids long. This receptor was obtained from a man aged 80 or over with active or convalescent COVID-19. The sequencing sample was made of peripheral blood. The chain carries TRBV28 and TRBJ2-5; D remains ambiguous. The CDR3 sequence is CASSSPETQYF. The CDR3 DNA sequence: TGTGCCAGCAGTTCCCCTGAGACCCAGTACTTC.